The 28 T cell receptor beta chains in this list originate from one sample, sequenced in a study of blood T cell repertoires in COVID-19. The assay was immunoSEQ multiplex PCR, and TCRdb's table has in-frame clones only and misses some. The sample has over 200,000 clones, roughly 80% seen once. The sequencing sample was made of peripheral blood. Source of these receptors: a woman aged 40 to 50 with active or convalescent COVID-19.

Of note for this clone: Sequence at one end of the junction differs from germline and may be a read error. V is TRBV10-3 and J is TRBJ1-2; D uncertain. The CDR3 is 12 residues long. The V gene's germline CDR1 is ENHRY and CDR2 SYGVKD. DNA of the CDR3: TGTGCCATCAGTGAGCCCCTTGGCGTCCTAGACTTC. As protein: CAISEPLGVLDF.

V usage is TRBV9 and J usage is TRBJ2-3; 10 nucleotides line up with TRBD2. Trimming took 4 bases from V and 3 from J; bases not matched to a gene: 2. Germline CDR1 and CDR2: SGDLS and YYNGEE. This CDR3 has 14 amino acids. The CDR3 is CASSSSGSTDTQYF. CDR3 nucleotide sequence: TGTGCCAGCAGCTCTAGCGGGAGTACAGATACGCAGTATTTT.

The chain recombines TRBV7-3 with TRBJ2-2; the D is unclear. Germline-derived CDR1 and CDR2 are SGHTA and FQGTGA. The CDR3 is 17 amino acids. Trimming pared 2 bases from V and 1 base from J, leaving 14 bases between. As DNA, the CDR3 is TGTGCCAGCAGCTTACTTGCAGGCGTAGGGAACACCGGGGAGCTGTTTTTT. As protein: CASSLLAGVGNTGELFF.

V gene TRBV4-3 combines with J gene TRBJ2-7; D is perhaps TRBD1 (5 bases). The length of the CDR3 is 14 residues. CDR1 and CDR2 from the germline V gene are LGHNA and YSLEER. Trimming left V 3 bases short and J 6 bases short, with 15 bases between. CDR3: CASSHSGSIVEQYF. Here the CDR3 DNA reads TGCGCCAGCAGCCATTCAGGGTCCATCGTCGAGCAGTACTTC.

The CDR3 DNA reads TGTGCCAGCAGGAGTTCTGCGGGGGGGCCAAACGAGCAGTACTTC. Translating it yields CASRSSAGGPNEQYF. The chain recombines TRBV2 with TRBJ2-7, with TRBD2 matching over 9 bases. V was clipped by 6 bases and J by 5 bases; unmatched bases: 11. The CDR3 is made up of 15 amino acids. Germline-derived CDR1 and CDR2 are SNHLY and FYNNEI. Full variable domain (rest looked up from reference TRBV2 and TRBJ2-7): EPEVTQTPSHQVTQMGQEVILRCVPISNHLYFYWYRQILGQKVEFLVSFYNNEISEKSEIFDDQFSVERPDGSNFTLKIRSTKLEDSAMYFCASRSSAGGPNEQYFGPGTRLTVT.

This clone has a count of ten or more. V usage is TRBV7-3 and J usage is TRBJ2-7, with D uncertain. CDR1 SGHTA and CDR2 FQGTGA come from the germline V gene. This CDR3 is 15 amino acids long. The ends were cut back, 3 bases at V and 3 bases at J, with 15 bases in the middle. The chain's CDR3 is CASSFPKRLGYEQYF. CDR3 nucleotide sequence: TGTGCCAGCAGCTTCCCGAAACGTCTCGGCTACGAGCAGTACTTC.

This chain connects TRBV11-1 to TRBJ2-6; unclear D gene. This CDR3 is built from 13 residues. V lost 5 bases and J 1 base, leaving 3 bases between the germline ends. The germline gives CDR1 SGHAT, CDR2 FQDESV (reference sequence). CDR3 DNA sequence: TGTGCCAGCAGCCCATCTGGGGCCAACGTCCTGACTTTC. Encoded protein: CASSPSGANVLTF.

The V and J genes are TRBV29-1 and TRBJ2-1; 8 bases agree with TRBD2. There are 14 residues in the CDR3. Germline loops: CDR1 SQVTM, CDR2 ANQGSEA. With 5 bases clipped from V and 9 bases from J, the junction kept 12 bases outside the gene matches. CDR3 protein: CSVFLAGPEPEQFF. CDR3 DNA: TGCAGCGTTTTCCTAGCGGGCCCTGAACCTGAGCAGTTCTTC.

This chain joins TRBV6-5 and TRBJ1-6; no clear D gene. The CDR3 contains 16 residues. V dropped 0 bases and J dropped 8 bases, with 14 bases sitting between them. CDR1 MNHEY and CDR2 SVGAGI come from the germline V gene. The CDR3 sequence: CASSYSNGPPDSPLHF. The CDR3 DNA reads TGTGCCAGCAGTTACTCGAATGGTCCTCCGGATTCACCCCTCCACTTT.

CDR3 protein: CASSLTALNTEAFF. For the CDR3, the DNA is TGTGCCAGCAGCTTGACAGCTCTGAACACTGAAGCTTTCTTT. The V and J genes are TRBV5-4 and TRBJ1-1; no clear D. The CDR3 has 14 residues. Germline V CDR1 and CDR2: SGHNT, YYREEE (reference sequence). Trimming stripped 1 base from V and 0 bases from J, with 7 bases between.

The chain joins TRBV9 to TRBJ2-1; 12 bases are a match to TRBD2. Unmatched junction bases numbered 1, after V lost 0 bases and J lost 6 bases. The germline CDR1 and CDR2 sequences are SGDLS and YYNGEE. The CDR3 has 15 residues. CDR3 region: CASSVASGGANEQFF. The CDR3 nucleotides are TGTGCCAGCAGCGTAGCTAGCGGGGGGGCCAATGAGCAGTTCTTC.

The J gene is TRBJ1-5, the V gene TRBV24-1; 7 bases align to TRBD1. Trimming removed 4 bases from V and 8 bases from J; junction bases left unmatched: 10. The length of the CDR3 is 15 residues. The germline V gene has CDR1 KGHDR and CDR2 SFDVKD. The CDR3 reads CATSEGQSDLEPQHF. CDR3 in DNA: TGTGCCACCAGTGAGGGACAGTCAGATCTGGAGCCCCAGCATTTT.

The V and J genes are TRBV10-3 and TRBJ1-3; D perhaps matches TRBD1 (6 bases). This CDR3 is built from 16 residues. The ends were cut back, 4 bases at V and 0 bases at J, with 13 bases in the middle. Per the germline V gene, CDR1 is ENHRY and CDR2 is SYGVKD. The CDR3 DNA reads TGTGCCATCAGTGGAGGGGACATCCTCTCTGGAAACACCATATATTTT. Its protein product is CAISGGDILSGNTIYF.

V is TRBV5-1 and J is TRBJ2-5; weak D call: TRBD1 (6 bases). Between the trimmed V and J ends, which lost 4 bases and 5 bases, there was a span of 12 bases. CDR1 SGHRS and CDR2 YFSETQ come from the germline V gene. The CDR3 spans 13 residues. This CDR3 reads CASSTTGGETQYF. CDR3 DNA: TGCGCCAGCAGCACGACAGGCGGTGAGACCCAGTACTTC.

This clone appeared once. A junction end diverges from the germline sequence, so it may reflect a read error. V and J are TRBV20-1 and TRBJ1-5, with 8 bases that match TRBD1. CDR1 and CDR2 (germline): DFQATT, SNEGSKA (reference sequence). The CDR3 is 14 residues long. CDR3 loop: CSASAGTGNQPQHF. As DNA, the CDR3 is TGCAGTGCTAGTGCTGGGACAGGCAACCAGCCCCAGCATTTT.

In DNA, the CDR3 is TGTGCCAGCAGCTTAGACTACTCTGGGGCCAACGTCCTGACTTTC. As protein: CASSLDYSGANVLTF. This chain uses TRBV6-5 with TRBJ2-6, with D possibly matching TRBD2 (5 bases). This CDR3 is 15 amino acids long. Between the trimmed V and J ends, which lost 6 bases and 0 bases, there was a span of 9 bases. The germline CDR1 and CDR2 sequences are MNHEY and SVGAGI.

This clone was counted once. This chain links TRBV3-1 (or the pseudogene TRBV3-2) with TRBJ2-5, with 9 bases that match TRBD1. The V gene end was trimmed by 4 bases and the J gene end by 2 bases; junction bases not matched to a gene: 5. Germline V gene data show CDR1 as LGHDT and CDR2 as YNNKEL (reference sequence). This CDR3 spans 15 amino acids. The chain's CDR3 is CASSRGQGRQETQYF. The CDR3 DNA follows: TGTGCCAGCAGCCGAGGACAGGGGAGACAAGAGACCCAGTACTTC.

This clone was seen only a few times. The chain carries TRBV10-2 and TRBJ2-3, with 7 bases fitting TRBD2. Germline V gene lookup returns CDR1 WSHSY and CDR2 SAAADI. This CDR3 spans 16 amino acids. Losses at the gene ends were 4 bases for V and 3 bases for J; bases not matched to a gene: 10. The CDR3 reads CASSVVREVGTDTQYF. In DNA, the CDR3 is TGCGCCAGCAGTGTAGTTCGGGAGGTCGGGACAGATACGCAGTATTTT.

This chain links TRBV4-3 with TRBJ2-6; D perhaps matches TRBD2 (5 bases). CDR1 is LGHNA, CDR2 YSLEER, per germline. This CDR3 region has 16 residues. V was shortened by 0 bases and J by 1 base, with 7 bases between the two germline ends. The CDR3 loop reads CASSQDAGSGANVLTF. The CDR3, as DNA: TGCGCCAGCAGCCAAGATGCGGGTTCTGGGGCCAACGTCCTGACTTTC.

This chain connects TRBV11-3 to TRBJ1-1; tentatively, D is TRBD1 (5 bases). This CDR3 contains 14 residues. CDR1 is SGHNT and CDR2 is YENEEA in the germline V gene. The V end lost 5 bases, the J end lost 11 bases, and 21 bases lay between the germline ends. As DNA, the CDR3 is TGTGCCAGCAGCGTAAACGGCCGGGGGACTGGGGCTTTCTTT. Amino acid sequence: CASSVNGRGTGAFF.

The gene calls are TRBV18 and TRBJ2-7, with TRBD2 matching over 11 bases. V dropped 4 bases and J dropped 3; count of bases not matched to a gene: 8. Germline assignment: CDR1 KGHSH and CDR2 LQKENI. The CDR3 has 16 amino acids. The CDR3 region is CASSLQTSGARYEQYF. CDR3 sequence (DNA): TGTGCCAGCTCACTACAGACTAGCGGGGCCCGCTACGAGCAGTACTTC.

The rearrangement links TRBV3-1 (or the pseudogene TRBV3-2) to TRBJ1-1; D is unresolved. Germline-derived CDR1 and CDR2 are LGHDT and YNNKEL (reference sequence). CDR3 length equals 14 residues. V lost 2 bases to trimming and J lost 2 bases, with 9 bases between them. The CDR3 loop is CASSQSVPNTEAFF. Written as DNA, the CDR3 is TGTGCCAGCAGCCAATCAGTCCCTAACACTGAAGCTTTCTTT.

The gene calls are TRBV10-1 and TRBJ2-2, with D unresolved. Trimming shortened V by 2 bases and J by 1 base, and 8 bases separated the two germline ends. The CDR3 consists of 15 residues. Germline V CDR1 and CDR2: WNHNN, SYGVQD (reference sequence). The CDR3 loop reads CASSEIPGNTGELFF. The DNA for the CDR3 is TGCGCCAGCAGTGAGATCCCAGGGAACACCGGGGAGCTGTTTTTT.

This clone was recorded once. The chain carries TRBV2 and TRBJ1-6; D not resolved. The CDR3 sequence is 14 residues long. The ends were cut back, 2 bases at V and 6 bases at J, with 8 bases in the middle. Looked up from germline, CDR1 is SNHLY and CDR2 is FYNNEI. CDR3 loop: CASSERPGNSPLHF. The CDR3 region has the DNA TGTGCCAGCAGTGAACGGCCGGGTAATTCACCCCTCCACTTT.

The CDR3, as DNA: TGCAGTGCTCAAGACCAGGATGGCTACACCTTC. This translates into CSAQDQDGYTF. This chain uses TRBV20-1 with TRBJ1-2, with D hard to call. Per the germline V gene, CDR1 is DFQATT and CDR2 is SNEGSKA (reference sequence). V was clipped by 5 bases and J by 6 bases, with 10 bases between them. The CDR3 has 11 amino acids.

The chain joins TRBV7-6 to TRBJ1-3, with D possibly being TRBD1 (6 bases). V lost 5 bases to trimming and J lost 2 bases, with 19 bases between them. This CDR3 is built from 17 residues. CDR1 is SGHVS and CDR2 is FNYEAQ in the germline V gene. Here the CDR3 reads CASSPTHRALAGNTIYF. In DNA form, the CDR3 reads TGTGCCAGCAGCCCTACCCACAGGGCCCTAGCTGGAAACACCATATATTTT.

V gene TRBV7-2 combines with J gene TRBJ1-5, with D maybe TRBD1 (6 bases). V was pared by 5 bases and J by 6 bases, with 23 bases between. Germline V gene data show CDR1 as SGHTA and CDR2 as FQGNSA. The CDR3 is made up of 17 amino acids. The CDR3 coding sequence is TGTGCCAGCAGCACACAGGCGAGCAGGGGTTTTACTCAGCCCCAGCATTTT. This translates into CASSTQASRGFTQPQHF.

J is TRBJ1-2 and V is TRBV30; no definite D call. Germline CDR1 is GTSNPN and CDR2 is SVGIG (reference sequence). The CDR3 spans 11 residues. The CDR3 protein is CAKRAGWGYTF. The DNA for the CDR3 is TGTGCGAAGAGGGCAGGATGGGGCTACACCTTC.